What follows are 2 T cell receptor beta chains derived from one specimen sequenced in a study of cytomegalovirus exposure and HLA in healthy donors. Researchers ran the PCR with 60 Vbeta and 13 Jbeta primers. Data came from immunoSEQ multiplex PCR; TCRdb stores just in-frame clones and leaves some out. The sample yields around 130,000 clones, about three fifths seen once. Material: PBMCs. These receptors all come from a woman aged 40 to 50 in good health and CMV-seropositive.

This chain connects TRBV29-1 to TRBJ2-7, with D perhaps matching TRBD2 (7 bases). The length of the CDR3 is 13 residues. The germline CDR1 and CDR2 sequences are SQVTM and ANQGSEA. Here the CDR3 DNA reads TGCAGTGTGGGAGGGGGGGCAGTGAACGAGCAGTACTTC. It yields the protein CSVGGGAVNEQYF.

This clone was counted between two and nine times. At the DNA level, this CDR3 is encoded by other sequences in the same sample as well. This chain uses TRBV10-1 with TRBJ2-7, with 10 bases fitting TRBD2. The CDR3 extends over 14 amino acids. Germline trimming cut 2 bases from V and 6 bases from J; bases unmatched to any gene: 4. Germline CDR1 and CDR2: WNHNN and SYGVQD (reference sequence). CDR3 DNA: TGCGCCAGCAGTGAGGGTAGCGGGGGGCGCGAGCAGTACTTC. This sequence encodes CASSEGSGGREQYF.